These 30 T cell receptor beta chains originate from one sample sequenced in a study of regulatory T cells in long-lasting Graves disease. Both iRepertoire HTBI primers and Arm-PCR of CDR3 regions were used to build the TCR beta libraries. TCRdb reprocessed the multiplex PCR reads via MiXCR and lists one record per CDR3 protein. The sample has around 450,000 distinct CDR3 sequences; under 20% are singletons. Noted time point: newly diagnosed GD, antithyroid drugs for less than 3 months. From RNA extracted from PBMCs, the TCR library was made. These data also formed part of another study, on T cells in Graves' hyperthyroidism and ophthalmopathy.

The sequencing here drew on peripheral blood mononuclear cells (PBMCs), taken at new diagnosis, from a patient treated with antithyroid drugs. These receptor sequences come from a man in his forties or fifties with Graves disease.

This clonotype was picked up a small number of times. The chain combines TRBV28 with TRBJ2-7; 8 bases match TRBD2. The CDR3 consists of 16 residues. V lost 8 bases to trimming and J lost 1 base; unmatched junction nucleotides: 13. The germline gives CDR1 MDHEN, CDR2 SYDVKM. This CDR3 reads CASLSGGTSRSYEQYF. As DNA, the CDR3 is TGTGCCAGCCTATCGGGGGGGACTAGTAGGTCCTACGAGCAGTACTTC.

This clonotype was seen ten or more times. The chain recombines TRBV28 with TRBJ2-3; D not certain. With 4 bases removed from V and 2 bases from J, the gap between germline ends came to 10 bases. Germline assignment: CDR1 MDHEN and CDR2 SYDVKM. CDR3 length equals 14 residues. The CDR3 bases are TGTGCCAGCAGTTCCCCTCAGATCACAGATACGCAGTATTTT. Its translation: CASSSPQITDTQYF.

This clonotype was counted at least ten times. The chain recombines TRBV11-3 with TRBJ1-2; D might be TRBD1 (5 bases). Per the germline V gene, CDR1 is SGHNT and CDR2 is YENEEA. Trimming removed 4 bases from V and 8 bases from J, with 14 bases in between. This CDR3 has 13 amino acids. The CDR3 coding sequence is TGTGCCAGCAGCTCTGATGGGGCCTCCGGCTACACCTTC. Translated: CASSSDGASGYTF.

This rearrangement joins TRBV5-5 to TRBJ2-7, with D possibly being TRBD1 (6 bases). V was cut by 0 bases and J by 2 bases, with 12 bases left in between. This CDR3 region has 15 residues. Per the germline V gene, CDR1 is SGHKS and CDR2 is YYEKEE (reference sequence). The CDR3 region has the DNA TGTGCCAGCAGCTTGGGCTGGACAGTAACCTACGAGCAGTACTTC. Its protein is CASSLGWTVTYEQYF.

This clonotype has just a few counts. This chain joins TRBV4-2 and TRBJ2-3; D is uncertain. Between the trimmed V and J ends, which lost 0 bases and 4 bases, there was a span of 14 bases. The CDR3 length is 16 residues. Per the germline V gene, CDR1 is LGHNA and CDR2 is YNFKEQ. Here the CDR3 DNA reads TGTGCCAGCAGCCAAGATAAGTACCCAGAGCCAGATACGCAGTATTTT. Translation gives CASSQDKYPEPDTQYF.

This clonotype was counted only a few times. V gene TRBV15 combines with J gene TRBJ1-2, with D unclear. The V gene's germline CDR1 is LNHNV and CDR2 YYDKDF (reference sequence). There are 14 residues in the CDR3. Trimming removed 2 bases at V and 7 bases at J, with 14 bases between. CDR3 nucleotides: TGTGCCACCAGCAGATTAGAGGGAAGCGGTGGCTACACCTTC. It yields the protein CATSRLEGSGGYTF.

This clonotype was counted ten times or more. One junction end disagrees with the germline gene, perhaps due to a read error. The chain couples TRBV5-1 to TRBJ2-2; 7 bases line up with TRBD2. Germline CDR1 is SGHRS and CDR2 is YFSETQ. The CDR3 length is 13 residues. DNA for the CDR3: TGTGCCAGCAGCCGGGGGGACACCGGGGAGCTGTTTTTT. Residues: CASSRGDTGELFF.

The chain employs TRBV9 and TRBJ2-1; D is undetermined. CDR1 and CDR2 from the germline V gene are SGDLS and YYNGEE. V lost 0 bases, J lost 4 bases, and 5 bases lay in between. The CDR3 is 13 amino acids. The CDR3 coding sequence is TGTGCCAGCAGCGTAGCAAGGTACAATGAGCAGTTCTTC. Encoded protein: CASSVARYNEQFF.

This clonotype was seen at least ten times. The chain has TRBV20-1 and TRBJ2-7, with D perhaps matching TRBD2 (5 bases). V was clipped by 1 base and J by 9 bases, with 16 bases between them. Germline lookup yields CDR1 DFQATT and CDR2 SNEGSKA (reference sequence). The CDR3 sequence is 13 residues long. CDR3 residues: CSARGHRGDGQYF. CDR3 nucleotide sequence: TGCAGTGCTAGAGGCCACCGGGGAGACGGGCAGTACTTC.

The chain recombines TRBV3-1 with TRBJ2-2, with D perhaps given as TRBD1 or TRBD2 (5 bases each). In germline, CDR1 is LGHDT, CDR2 YNNKEL (reference sequence). This CDR3 region has 15 residues. V lost 1 base and J 1 base, leaving 7 bases between the germline ends. CDR3 residues: CASSQGDGNTGELFF. The CDR3 DNA reads as TGTGCCAGCAGCCAAGGGGACGGGAACACCGGGGAGCTGTTTTTT.

This clonotype was recorded at least ten times. The rearrangement joins TRBV18 to TRBJ2-7; 8 bases fit TRBD1. CDR3 length: 16 amino acids. Trimming removed 1 base from V and 0 bases from J; junction bases left unmatched: 5. Germline CDR1 is KGHSH and CDR2 is LQKENI. DNA for the CDR3: TGTGCCAGCTCACCACAGGGACAGGCCACCTCCTACGAGCAGTACTTC. Protein sequence: CASSPQGQATSYEQYF. Based on the CDR3 plus reference TRBV18 and TRBJ2-7, the full variable domain is NAGVMQNPRHLVRRRGQEARLRCSPMKGHSHVYWYRQLPEEGLKFMVYLQKENIIDESGMPKERFSAEFPKEGPSILRIQQVVRGDSAAYFCASSPQGQATSYEQYFGPGTRLTVT.

V and J are TRBV30 and TRBJ2-5, with D hard to call. Trimming shortened V by 0 bases and J by 3 bases, and 11 bases separated the two germline ends. This CDR3 spans 14 amino acids. The germline CDR1 and CDR2 sequences are GTSNPN and SVGIG (reference sequence). The CDR3 sequence: CAWSVLPVKETQYF. The CDR3 coding sequence is TGTGCCTGGAGTGTACTACCAGTGAAAGAGACCCAGTACTTC. Filled out from reference TRBV30 and TRBJ2-5, the complete variable domain reads SQTIHQWPATLVQPVGSPLSLECTVEGTSNPNLYWYRQAAGRGLQLLFYSVGIGQISSEVPQNLSASRPQDRQFILSSKKLLLSDSGFYLCAWSVLPVKETQYFGPGTRLLVL.

This clonotype was seen ten or more times. This chain connects TRBV20-1 to TRBJ2-3, with 11 nucleotides matching TRBD1. V was clipped by 6 bases and J by 4 bases; unmatched bases: 6. The CDR3 has 14 amino acids. Looked up from germline, CDR1 is DFQATT and CDR2 is SNEGSKA (reference sequence). The CDR3 sequence: CSAKGDRGSDTQYF. In DNA, the CDR3 is TGCAGTGCCAAGGGGGACAGGGGGTCAGATACGCAGTATTTT.

The chain couples TRBV5-1 to TRBJ2-7; D unclear. Trimming took off 0 bases at V and 6 bases at J, with 13 bases between the two ends. This CDR3 is built from 14 residues. Germline-derived CDR1 and CDR2 are SGHRS and YFSETQ. The CDR3, as DNA: TGCGCCAGCAGCTTGGAGGTGACGCACGGCGAGCAGTACTTC. Its translation is CASSLEVTHGEQYF. Full variable domain (outside the CDR3, taken from reference TRBV5-1 and TRBJ2-7): KAGVTQTPRYLIKTRGQQVTLSCSPISGHRSVSWYQQTPGQGLQFLFEYFSETQRNKGNFPGRFSGRQFSNSRSEMNVSTLELGDSALYLCASSLEVTHGEQYFGPGTRLTVT.

This clonotype showed up just a few times. The chain uses TRBV15 and TRBJ2-5; D ambiguous. Germline-derived CDR1 and CDR2 are LNHNV and YYDKDF (reference sequence). V was trimmed by 1 base and J by 3 bases, leaving 3 bases between them. The CDR3 is 12 amino acids. CDR3 sequence: CATSRGKETQYF. The CDR3 DNA sequence: TGTGCCACCAGCAGAGGAAAAGAGACCCAGTACTTC.

This clonotype was seen only a few times. The V call is TRBV5-1, the J call TRBJ1-5, with 7 bases that match TRBD1. CDR3 length equals 15 residues. Germline trimming cut 2 bases from V and 7 bases from J; bases unmatched to any gene: 9. The germline V gene encodes CDR1 SGHRS and CDR2 YFSETQ. The CDR3 sequence is CASSLNRDSEQPQHF. The CDR3 DNA is TGCGCCAGCAGCTTAAACCGGGACAGTGAACAGCCCCAGCATTTT.

Many counts were recorded for this clonotype. The rearrangement uses TRBV20-1 and TRBJ1-1; a weak D match, TRBD1 (5 bases). CDR3 length: 14 residues. The V gene's germline CDR1 is DFQATT and CDR2 SNEGSKA (reference sequence). V gave up 3 bases and J gave up 0 bases, with 11 bases separating them. The CDR3 loop is CSASGSGMNTEAFF. As DNA, the CDR3 is TGCAGTGCTAGTGGTTCAGGGATGAACACTGAAGCTTTCTTT.

This clonotype was counted many times. The CDR3 region is CASSPPAPRQETQYF. CDR3 bases: TGTGCCAGCTCACCACCTGCGCCGCGCCAAGAGACCCAGTACTTC. This chain connects TRBV18 to TRBJ2-5; D is unresolved. The CDR3 spans 15 residues. The V and J ends lost 0 bases and 1 base respectively, with 9 bases between them. Per germline, CDR1 KGHSH and CDR2 LQKENI.

This clonotype came up a few times. The V and J genes are TRBV29-1 and TRBJ2-3; D call uncertain. Germline assignment: CDR1 SQVTM and CDR2 ANQGSEA. The V end was cut by 4 bases, the J end by 0 bases, with 5 bases between. This CDR3 is 12 amino acids long. CDR3 residues: CSVGRSTDTQYF. For the CDR3, the DNA is TGCAGCGTTGGGCGGAGCACAGATACGCAGTATTTT.

This clonotype was observed at least ten times. The chain is built from TRBV28 and TRBJ1-3; tentative D call: TRBD1 (6 bases). This CDR3 is 13 amino acids long. Germline CDR1 and CDR2: MDHEN and SYDVKM. V was trimmed by 8 bases and J by 6 bases, leaving 14 bases between them. CDR3 sequence: CASSRGRVNTIYF. Written as DNA, the CDR3 is TGTGCCAGCTCCAGGGGCAGGGTAAACACCATATATTTT.

This clonotype has a count of ten or more. Here the CDR3 DNA reads TGTGCCAGCAGCCAAGGCCCAGGGGCGCGGGAGCAGTACTTC. Translation: CASSQGPGAREQYF. This chain connects TRBV3-1 to TRBJ2-7, with D tentatively TRBD1 (6 bases). This CDR3 spans 14 amino acids. The V end was cut by 1 base, the J end by 7 bases, with 14 bases between. CDR1 and CDR2 (germline): LGHDT, YNNKEL (reference sequence).

The gene calls are TRBV19 and TRBJ2-5; 12 bases are a match to TRBD2. Trimming cost V 4 bases and J 4 bases; bases outside gene matches: 7. This CDR3 region has 16 residues. Germline CDR1 is LNHDA and CDR2 is SQIVND (reference sequence). CDR3 residues: CASSTLTSGGRETQYF. CDR3 coding DNA: TGTGCCAGTAGTACCCTGACTAGCGGGGGTAGAGAGACCCAGTACTTC. The variable domain in full, with the rest retrieved from reference TRBV19 and TRBJ2-5, is DGGITQSPKYLFRKEGQNVTLSCEQNLNHDAMYWYRQDPGQGLRLIYYSQIVNDFQKGDIAEGYSVSREKKESFPLTVTSAQKNPTAFYLCASSTLTSGGRETQYFGPGTRLLVL.

Many counts were recorded for this clonotype. This chain joins TRBV11-2 and TRBJ2-5; D is uncertain. This CDR3 has 14 residues. CDR1 and CDR2 (germline): SGHAT, FQNNGV. The V gene lost 3 bases and the J gene lost 2 bases, with 10 bases spanning the gap. Here the CDR3 reads CASSFDLDQETQYF. The CDR3, as DNA: TGTGCCAGCAGCTTCGACTTGGATCAAGAGACCCAGTACTTC.

Many counts were recorded for this clonotype. The chain carries TRBV13 and TRBJ1-1; TRBD1 aligns across 7 bases. In germline, CDR1 is PRHDT, CDR2 FYEKMQ (reference sequence). The CDR3 length is 15 residues. With 3 bases clipped from V and 4 bases from J, the junction kept 8 bases outside the gene matches. The CDR3 sequence is CASSFLTTGITEAFF. The CDR3 bases are TGTGCCAGCAGCTTCCTAACGACAGGGATCACTGAAGCTTTCTTT.

Many counts were recorded for this clonotype. The chain carries TRBV3-1 and TRBJ2-7, with 11 bases that match TRBD1. V dropped 2 bases and J dropped 7; count of bases not matched to a gene: 4. This CDR3 has 14 amino acids. CDR1 and CDR2 from the germline V gene are LGHDT and YNNKEL (reference sequence). CDR3 bases: TGTGCCAGCAGCCAACCGGGACAGGGGGGGGAGCAGTACTTC. Its protein is CASSQPGQGGEQYF.

In its sample, this clonotype was seen many times. The chain has TRBV3-1 and TRBJ1-1; 12 nucleotides align to TRBD1. CDR1 is LGHDT and CDR2 is YNNKEL in the germline V gene (reference sequence). J gave up 3 bases and V 0 bases, and 11 bases lay outside the gene matches. CDR3 length: 19 residues. This chain's CDR3 is CASSQDRSGTGGLYTEAFF. Here the CDR3 DNA reads TGTGCCAGCAGCCAAGACAGATCGGGGACAGGGGGCTTATACACTGAAGCTTTCTTT.

This clonotype was counted only a few times. The CDR3 DNA sequence: TGTGCCAGCAGCCCTCTGGCAGGTACGGACACCGGGGAGCTGTTTTTT. Translating gives CASSPLAGTDTGELFF. The chain links TRBV5-5 to TRBJ2-2; no firm D call. CDR3 length: 16 residues. V shed 4 bases and J shed 3 bases, with 16 bases lying between them. Per the germline V gene, CDR1 is SGHKS and CDR2 is YYEKEE (reference sequence). Filled out from reference TRBV5-5 and TRBJ2-2, the complete variable domain reads DAGVTQSPTHLIKTRGQQVTLRCSPISGHKSVSWYQQVLGQGPQFIFQYYEKEERGRGNFPDRFSARQFPNYSSELNVNALLLGDSALYLCASSPLAGTDTGELFFGEGSRLTVL.

This clonotype was recorded at least ten times. The J gene is TRBJ1-4, the V gene TRBV6-1; TRBD1 aligns across 7 bases. The CDR3 covers 16 residues. The germline gives CDR1 MNHNS, CDR2 SASEGT. J gave up 1 base and V 6 bases, and 8 bases lay outside the gene matches. This chain's CDR3 is CASRLTGTRTNEKLFF. CDR3 nucleotide sequence: TGTGCCAGCAGACTGACAGGGACAAGAACTAATGAAAAACTGTTTTTT.

This clonotype occurred a few times. The junction departs from the called germline gene at one end, perhaps through a read error. The chain is built from TRBV7-9 and TRBJ1-2; no clear D. Per germline, CDR1 SEHNR and CDR2 FQNEAQ (reference sequence). This CDR3 comprises 9 residues. In DNA form, the CDR3 reads TGTGCCAGCAGCTTAGAGGGTCAGTTC. It codes for CASSLEGQF.

This chain links TRBV6-2 or TRBV6-3 with TRBJ2-7; perhaps TRBD1 as D (5 bases). With 3 bases removed from V and 7 bases from J, the gap between germline ends came to 19 bases. The CDR3 totals 15 residues. CDR1 and CDR2 (germline): MNHEY, SVGEGT. The CDR3 protein is CASSYFAGMWEEQYF. As DNA, the CDR3 is TGTGCCAGCAGTTATTTTGCAGGGATGTGGGAAGAGCAGTACTTC.